This T cell receptor beta chain derives from a study of T cells in Graves' hyperthyroidism and ophthalmopathy. Trimming pared 5 bases from V and 1 base from J, leaving 15 bases between. CDR1 and CDR2 (germline): SGHTA, FQGNSA. The CDR3 contains 15 residues. The table lists this clonotype with many counts. RNA transcripts were the template for amplifying TCR beta CDR3 regions. TCR CDR3 underwent first-round RT-PCR with the HTBI primer set. TCRdb re-called the multiplex PCR reads through MiXCR, storing one row per CDR3 protein. This table has hundreds of thousands of distinct CDR3 sequences, just under 20% appearing once. An approximately 9.8 ml volume of fresh peripheral blood provided the PBMCs.

The sequencing sample was made of blood. The receptor was derived from a man in his forties or fifties with Graves' ophthalmopathy. This chain joins TRBV7-2 and TRBJ2-7; D is ambiguous. The CDR3 reads CASSPVGVGSYEQYF. CDR3 DNA: TGTGCCAGCAGCCCTGTTGGGGTGGGGTCCTACGAGCAGTACTTC. Based on the CDR3 plus reference TRBV7-2 and TRBJ2-7, the full variable domain is GAGVSQSPSNKVTEKGKDVELRCDPISGHTALYWYRQSLGQGLEFLIYFQGNSAPDKSGLPSDRFSAERTGGSVSTLTIQRTQQEDSAVYLCASSPVGVGSYEQYFGPGTRLTVT.